This TCR beta chain was observed in a study of Ad26.COV2.S vaccination and SARS-CoV-2 variants. Overall study context: Intramuscular Ad26.COV2.S at 5x10^10 or 1x10^11 viral particles. Broader study findings: Vaccine recipients and placebo recipients showed similar non-spike TCR breadth.

Profiling relied on immunoSEQ multiplex PCR, and the TCRdb table lists in-frame clones only, not all of them. The sample contains about 680,000 clones, around 92% of which appear only once. The CDR3 is made up of 17 amino acids. J lost 0 bases, V lost 3 bases, and 5 bases had no gene match. The treatment was: around 19 received Ad26.COV2.S at low or high dose, single or two shots; a few received placebo; per-sample allocation not given. Specimens were obtained on day 63 following the first vaccine or placebo injection. Donation came from an adult in Boston who was aged 18-55 years. Ad26 vector vaccine expressed Wuhan-strain SARS-CoV-2 spike. Note on this clone: Its target is not known.

This TCR came from a person aged 18 to 59 who received the Ad26.COV2.S COVID-19 vaccine or a placebo. This specimen consisted of peripheral blood, obtained in a trial of Ad26.COV2.S vaccine versus placebo. V and J are TRBV5-3 and TRBJ1-6; 8 bases map to TRBD1. TRBV5-3 qualifies as an ORF whose function is uncertain. CDR3 coding DNA: TGTGCCAGAAGCTCCTGGACAGGGAGCTCCTATAATTCACCCCTCCACTTT. Translating it yields CARSSWTGSSYNSPLHF.